The 5 T cell receptor beta chains in this list originate from one sample, sequenced in a study of T cell repertoires in ileal Crohn's disease. Generated by immunoSEQ multiplex PCR, the TCRdb table keeps only in-frame clones and is missing some. This sample carries around 9,800 clones, about nine tenths of them seen once, and the ten largest clones take more than 8%. Time point of the sample: inflamed ileum from the surgical specimen. Sequenced sample: ileal tissue. Every receptor here comes from an adult with Crohn's disease.

The chain recombines TRBV6-5 with TRBJ1-6, with D possibly matching TRBD1 (5 bases). The CDR3 covers 15 residues. Trimming pared 7 bases from V and 7 bases from J, leaving 17 bases between. From germline, CDR1 is MNHEY and CDR2 SVGAGI. CDR3 sequence reads: CASTYGQGRNSPLHF. The DNA of the CDR3 is TGTGCCAGCACCTACGGACAAGGGAGGAATTCACCCCTCCACTTT.

In its sample, this clone ranks as medium-sized. The chain carries TRBV6-4 and TRBJ2-3; TRBD2 matches at 9 bases. This CDR3 contains 15 residues. Germline CDR1 is MRHNA and CDR2 is SNTAGT. J gave up 1 base and V 4 bases, and 3 bases lay outside the gene matches. The CDR3, as DNA: TGTGCCAGCAGTGGGGTAGCGGGAGGCACAGATACGCAGTATTTT. Translated: CASSGVAGGTDTQYF.

The gene calls are TRBV2 and TRBJ2-1; 14 bases fit TRBD2. The CDR3 contains 16 residues. Germline CDR1 and CDR2: SNHLY and FYNNEI. V was clipped by 7 bases and J by 10 bases; unmatched bases: 12. CDR3 region: CASIYGGLAGGREQFF. CDR3 nucleotide sequence: TGTGCCAGCATCTACGGTGGACTAGCGGGAGGTCGGGAGCAGTTCTTC.

The chain couples TRBV30 to TRBJ1-2; D is possibly TRBD1 (6 bases). V was pared by 0 bases and J by 2 bases, with 10 bases between. Germline V lookup: CDR1 GTSNPN, CDR2 SVGIG (reference sequence). This CDR3 region has 14 residues. The CDR3 loop reads CAWSVQGLNYGYTF. In nucleotides, the CDR3 is TGTGCCTGGAGTGTACAGGGCCTGAACTATGGCTACACCTTC.

This rearrangement joins TRBV7-3 to TRBJ1-6; D not certain. The CDR3 is 14 residues long. Trimming removed 2 bases at V and 7 bases at J, with 9 bases between. The germline V gene encodes CDR1 SGHTA and CDR2 FQGTGA. The CDR3 here is CASSLEGGNSPLHF. CDR3 bases: TGTGCCAGCAGCTTAGAGGGTGGAAATTCACCCCTCCACTTT.